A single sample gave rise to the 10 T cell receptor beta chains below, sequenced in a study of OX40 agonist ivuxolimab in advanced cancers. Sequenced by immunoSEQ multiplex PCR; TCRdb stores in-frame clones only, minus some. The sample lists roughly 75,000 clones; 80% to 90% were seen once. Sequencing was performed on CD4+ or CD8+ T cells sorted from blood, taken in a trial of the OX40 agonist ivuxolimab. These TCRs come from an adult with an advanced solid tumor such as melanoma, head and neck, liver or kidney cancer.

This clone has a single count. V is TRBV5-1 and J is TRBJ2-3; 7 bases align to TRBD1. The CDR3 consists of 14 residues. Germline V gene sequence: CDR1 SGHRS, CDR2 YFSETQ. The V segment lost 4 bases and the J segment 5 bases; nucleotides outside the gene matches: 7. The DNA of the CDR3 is TGCGCCAGCAGCCCAGACAGGGTTAGAGATACGCAGTATTTT. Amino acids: CASSPDRVRDTQYF.

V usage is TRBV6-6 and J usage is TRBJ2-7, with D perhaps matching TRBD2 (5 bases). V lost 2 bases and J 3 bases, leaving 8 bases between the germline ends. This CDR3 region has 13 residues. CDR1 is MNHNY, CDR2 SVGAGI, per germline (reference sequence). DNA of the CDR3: TGTGCCAGCAGTTACCGGGAAAGCTACGAGCAGTACTTC. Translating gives CASSYRESYEQYF.

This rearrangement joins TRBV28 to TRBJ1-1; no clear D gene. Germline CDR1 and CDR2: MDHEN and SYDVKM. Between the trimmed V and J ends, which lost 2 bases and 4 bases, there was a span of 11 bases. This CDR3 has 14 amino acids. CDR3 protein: CASSLLYRSTEAFF. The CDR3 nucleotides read TGTGCCAGCAGTTTACTATATCGTAGCACTGAAGCTTTCTTT. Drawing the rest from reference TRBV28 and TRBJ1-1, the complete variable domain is DVKVTQSSRYLVKRTGEKVFLECVQDMDHENMFWYRQDPGLGLRLIYFSYDVKMKEKGDIPEGYSVSREKKERFSLILESASTNQTSMYLCASSLLYRSTEAFFGQGTRLTVV.

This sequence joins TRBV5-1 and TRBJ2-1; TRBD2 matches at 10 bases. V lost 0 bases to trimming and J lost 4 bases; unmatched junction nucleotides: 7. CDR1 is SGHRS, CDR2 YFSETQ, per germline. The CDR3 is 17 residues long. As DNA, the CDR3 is TGCGCCAGCAGCTTGGCCCCTACTAGCGGGACTTACAATGAGCAGTTCTTC. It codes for CASSLAPTSGTYNEQFF.

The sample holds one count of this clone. Written as DNA, the CDR3 is TGTGCCAGCAGTATGACAGACATGAACACTGAAGCTTTCTTT. This encodes CASSMTDMNTEAFF. The chain employs TRBV2 and TRBJ1-1, with D perhaps TRBD1 (5 bases). Germline loops: CDR1 SNHLY, CDR2 FYNNEI. V was trimmed by 5 bases and J by 0 bases, leaving 10 bases between them. The CDR3 spans 14 residues.

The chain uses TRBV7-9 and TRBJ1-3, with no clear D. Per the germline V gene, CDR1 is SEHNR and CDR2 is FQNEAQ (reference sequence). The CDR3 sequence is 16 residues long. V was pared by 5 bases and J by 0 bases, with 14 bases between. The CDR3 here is CASSPQTASSGNTIYF. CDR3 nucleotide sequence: TGTGCCAGCAGCCCCCAGACCGCCAGCTCTGGAAACACCATATATTTT.

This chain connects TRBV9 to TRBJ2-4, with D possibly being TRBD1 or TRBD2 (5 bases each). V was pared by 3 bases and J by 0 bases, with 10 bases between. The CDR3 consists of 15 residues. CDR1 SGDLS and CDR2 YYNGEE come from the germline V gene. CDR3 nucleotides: TGTGCCAGCAGCGGAGGGACGGTAGCCAAAAACATTCAGTACTTC. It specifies CASSGGTVAKNIQYF.

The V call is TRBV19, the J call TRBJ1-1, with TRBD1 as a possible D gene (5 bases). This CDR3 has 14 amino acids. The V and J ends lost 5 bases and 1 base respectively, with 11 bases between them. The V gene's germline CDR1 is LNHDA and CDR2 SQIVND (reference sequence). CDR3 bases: TGTGCCAGTAGTCCCGGGACGGGGAACACTGAAGCTTTCTTT. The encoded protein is CASSPGTGNTEAFF.

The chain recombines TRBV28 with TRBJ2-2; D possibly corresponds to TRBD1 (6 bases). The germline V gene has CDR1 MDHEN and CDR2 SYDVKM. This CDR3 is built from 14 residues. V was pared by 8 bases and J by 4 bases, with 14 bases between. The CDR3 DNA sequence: TGTGCCAGCCAAAGCGGACAGTTCACCGGGGAGCTGTTTTTT. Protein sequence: CASQSGQFTGELFF.

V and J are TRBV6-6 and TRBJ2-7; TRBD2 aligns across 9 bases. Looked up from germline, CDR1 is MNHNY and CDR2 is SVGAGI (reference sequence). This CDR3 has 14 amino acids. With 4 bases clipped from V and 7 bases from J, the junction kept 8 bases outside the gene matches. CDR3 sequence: CASSSDSGSPEQYF. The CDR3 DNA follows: TGTGCCAGCAGTTCCGATAGCGGGAGTCCGGAGCAGTACTTC.